One and the same sample provided the 16 T cell receptor beta chains below, sequenced in a study of CD8 T cells in ankylosing spondylitis. TCRdb ran MiXCR on the 5' RACE reads and lists one entry per CDR3 protein. The sample lists roughly 120,000 distinct CDR3 sequences; roughly an eighth were seen once. The material sequenced was blood, either unsorted or a sorted T cell fraction (not recorded which). These TCRs come from a female donor with ankylosing spondylitis or in good health (not recorded which).

In the case of this clonotype: This could be a read error, since a much larger clone is one nucleotide away. The chain couples TRBV10-3 to TRBJ1-4; TRBD1 matches at 7 bases. This CDR3 is 12 amino acids long. CDR1 is ENHRY and CDR2 is SYGVKD in the germline V gene. The V and J ends lost 10 bases and 8 bases, in that order; junction bases with no gene match: 7. The DNA for the CDR3 is TGTGCCACCCGGACAGGACTAGAAAAACTGTTTTTT. This gives the protein CATRTGLEKLFF.

A few counts support this clonotype. The V call is TRBV7-9, the J call TRBJ2-1; 9 positions agree with TRBD1. V shed 6 bases and J 7 bases; nucleotides not matched to a gene: 7. The CDR3 runs 14 residues. The germline gives CDR1 SEHNR, CDR2 FQNEAQ (reference sequence). The CDR3 protein is CASSPGTGKNEQFF. CDR3 sequence (DNA): TGTGCCAGCAGTCCCGGGACAGGGAAGAATGAGCAGTTCTTC.

This clonotype has a count of ten or more. Sequence at one end of the junction differs from germline and may be a read error. V usage is TRBV25-1 and J usage is TRBJ2-3; D gene ambiguous. The CDR3 spans 14 residues. From germline, CDR1 is MGHDK and CDR2 SYGVNS. The CDR3 protein is CASSEYESRDTQYF. The CDR3 DNA sequence: TGTGCCAGCAGTGAATATGAGAGCAGAGATACGCAGTATTTT.

The chain couples TRBV5-1 to TRBJ2-1; TRBD1 agrees at 7 bases. Per germline, CDR1 SGHRS and CDR2 YFSETQ. V lost 0 bases, J lost 1 base, and 4 bases stayed unmatched. The CDR3 is 16 amino acids. The CDR3 region has the DNA TGCGCCAGCAGCTTGGCGGTCAGGGGGTCCTACAATGAGCAGTTCTTC. This gives the protein CASSLAVRGSYNEQFF.

This chain joins TRBV5-4 and TRBJ2-3, with 8 bases that match TRBD1. With 3 bases clipped from V and 0 bases from J, the junction kept 6 bases outside the gene matches. CDR1 and CDR2 (germline): SGHNT, YYREEE (reference sequence). The CDR3 is made up of 16 amino acids. CDR3 loop: CASSSKTGGSTDTQYF. In DNA form, the CDR3 reads TGTGCCAGCAGCTCTAAAACAGGGGGAAGCACAGATACGCAGTATTTT.

This chain joins TRBV15 and TRBJ2-5; 10 bases fit TRBD2. Looked up from germline, CDR1 is LNHNV and CDR2 is YYDKDF (reference sequence). With 3 bases clipped from V and 2 bases from J, the junction kept 12 bases outside the gene matches. CDR3 size: 18 residues. DNA of the CDR3: TGTGCCACCAGCAGTCAACCGGGACTAGCGAGTGAACAAGAGACCCAGTACTTC. Translating it yields CATSSQPGLASEQETQYF.

This clonotype has a handful of counts. The chain joins TRBV2 to TRBJ1-1; 8 nucleotides line up with TRBD1. CDR3 length: 14 residues. V dropped 7 bases and J dropped 5; count of bases not matched to a gene: 9. CDR1 is SNHLY and CDR2 is FYNNEI in the germline V gene. For the CDR3, the DNA is TGTGCCAGCAATCGCCGGGACAGGTCAACTGAAGCTTTCTTT. This codes for CASNRRDRSTEAFF. Looking up the rest from reference TRBV2 and TRBJ1-1 gives the full variable domain: EPEVTQTPSHQVTQMGQEVILRCVPISNHLYFYWYRQILGQKVEFLVSFYNNEISEKSEIFDDQFSVERPDGSNFTLKIRSTKLEDSAMYFCASNRRDRSTEAFFGQGTRLTVV.

With respect to this clonotype: The junction departs from germline at one end; a sequencing error may be responsible. This rearrangement joins TRBV29-1 to TRBJ2-1; 7 nucleotides agree with TRBD2. The CDR3 runs to 12 residues. CDR1 is SQVTM and CDR2 is ANQGSEA in the germline V gene. CDR3 sequence reads: CSVPGLINQQFF. Written as DNA, the CDR3 is TGCAGCGTGCCGGGACTAATCAATCAGCAGTTCTTC.

This clonotype was counted many times. The genes are TRBV29-1 and TRBJ1-4; D gene ambiguous. V lost 4 bases, J lost 7 bases, and 16 bases lay in between. Per the germline V gene, CDR1 is SQVTM and CDR2 is ANQGSEA. The CDR3 is 14 amino acids. As DNA, the CDR3 is TGCAGCGTTGGTACACCAATCTGGGGTGAAAAACTGTTTTTT. Translated, it gives CSVGTPIWGEKLFF.

The sample holds many counts of this clonotype. The chain has TRBV20-1 and TRBJ2-5, with D unresolved. The CDR3 totals 13 residues. V was cut by 1 base and J by 3 bases, with 9 bases left in between. Germline CDR1 and CDR2: DFQATT and SNEGSKA (reference sequence). The CDR3 protein is CSARAEAKETQYF. CDR3 nucleotide sequence: TGCAGTGCTAGAGCCGAAGCGAAAGAGACCCAGTACTTC.

This clonotype was recorded many times. The chain joins TRBV12-3 or TRBV12-4 to TRBJ1-1; no clear D gene. CDR3 length equals 12 residues. V was clipped by 7 bases and J by 6 bases, with 12 bases between them. The CDR3 DNA reads TGTGCCAGCACCCTCGACGATTCTGAAGCTTTCTTT. Encoded protein: CASTLDDSEAFF.

The table lists this clonotype with many counts. This chain links TRBV6-1 with TRBJ1-1; weak D call: TRBD1 (5 bases). This CDR3 is built from 16 residues. Germline V gene data show CDR1 as MNHNS and CDR2 as SASEGT. Trimming removed 4 bases at V and 4 bases at J, with 19 bases between. The CDR3 DNA is TGTGCCAGCAGTGTCCGGCCAGGGACTCCCTCCACTGAAGCTTTCTTT. Its translation is CASSVRPGTPSTEAFF.

The rearrangement links TRBV20-1 to TRBJ2-2, with TRBD1 identical over 10 bases. The CDR3 extends over 15 amino acids. With V trimmed by 6 bases and J by 5 bases, 9 bases remained unmatched. The germline gives CDR1 DFQATT, CDR2 SNEGSKA (reference sequence). The CDR3 nucleotides are TGCAGTGCCCCACGGACAGGGGGTGAGACCGGGGAGCTGTTTTTT. It yields the protein CSAPRTGGETGELFF.

CDR3 in amino acids: CASSLWTSGRETQYF. The CDR3 nucleotides are TGTGCCAGCAGCTTATGGACTAGCGGGAGAGAGACCCAGTACTTC. The chain recombines TRBV7-3 with TRBJ2-5; TRBD2 matches 13 bases. The CDR3 length is 15 residues. V shed 2 bases, J shed 4 bases, and the junction held 1 base outside the gene matches. Germline values: CDR1 SGHTA, CDR2 FQGTGA.

This clonotype was detected only a few times. The chain links TRBV28 to TRBJ2-7; 8 bases fit TRBD2. The CDR3 has 15 residues. Germline-derived CDR1 and CDR2 are MDHEN and SYDVKM. The junction had 11 bases not matched to a gene; V was cut back by 6 bases and J by 4 bases. The CDR3 here is CASSPGGPLGYEQYF. CDR3 nucleotides: TGTGCCAGCAGCCCGGGGGGGCCTTTGGGGTACGAGCAGTACTTC.

The chain links TRBV12-2 to TRBJ1-2. TRBV12-2 is labeled a pseudogene. The CDR3 has 14 residues. CDR3 DNA sequence: TGTGCAAGTCGCTTATCGGGGAAATACTATGGCTACACCTTC. It is translated as CASRLSGKYYGYTF.